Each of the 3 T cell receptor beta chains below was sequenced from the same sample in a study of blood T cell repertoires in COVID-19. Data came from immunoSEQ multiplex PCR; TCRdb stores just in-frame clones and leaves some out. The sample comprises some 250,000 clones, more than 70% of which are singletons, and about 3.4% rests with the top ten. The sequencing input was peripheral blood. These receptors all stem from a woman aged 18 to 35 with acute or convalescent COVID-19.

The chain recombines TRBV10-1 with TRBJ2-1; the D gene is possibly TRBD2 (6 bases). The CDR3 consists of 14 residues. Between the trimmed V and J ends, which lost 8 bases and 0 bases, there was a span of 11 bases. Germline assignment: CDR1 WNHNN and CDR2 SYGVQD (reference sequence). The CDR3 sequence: CASSAGSSYNEQFF. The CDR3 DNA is TGCGCCAGCTCCGCGGGAAGCTCCTACAATGAGCAGTTCTTC.

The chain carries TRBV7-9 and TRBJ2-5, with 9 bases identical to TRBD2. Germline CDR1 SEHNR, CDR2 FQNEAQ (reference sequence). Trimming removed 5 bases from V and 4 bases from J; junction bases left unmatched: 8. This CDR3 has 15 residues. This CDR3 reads CASSQTGTSRETQYF. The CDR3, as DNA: TGTGCCAGCAGCCAAACCGGGACTAGCCGAGAGACCCAGTACTTC. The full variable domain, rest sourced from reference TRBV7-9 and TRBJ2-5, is DTGVSQNPRHKITKRGQNVTFRCDPISEHNRLYWYRQTLGQGPEFLTYFQNEAQLEKSRLLSDRFSAERPKGSFSTLEIQRTEQGDSAMYLCASSQTGTSRETQYFGPGTRLLVL.

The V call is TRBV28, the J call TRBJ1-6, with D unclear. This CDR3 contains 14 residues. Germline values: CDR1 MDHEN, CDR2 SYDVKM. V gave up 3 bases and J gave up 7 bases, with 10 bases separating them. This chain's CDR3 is CASSFGRRNSPLHF. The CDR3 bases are TGTGCCAGCAGTTTTGGCAGGCGCAATTCACCCCTCCACTTT.